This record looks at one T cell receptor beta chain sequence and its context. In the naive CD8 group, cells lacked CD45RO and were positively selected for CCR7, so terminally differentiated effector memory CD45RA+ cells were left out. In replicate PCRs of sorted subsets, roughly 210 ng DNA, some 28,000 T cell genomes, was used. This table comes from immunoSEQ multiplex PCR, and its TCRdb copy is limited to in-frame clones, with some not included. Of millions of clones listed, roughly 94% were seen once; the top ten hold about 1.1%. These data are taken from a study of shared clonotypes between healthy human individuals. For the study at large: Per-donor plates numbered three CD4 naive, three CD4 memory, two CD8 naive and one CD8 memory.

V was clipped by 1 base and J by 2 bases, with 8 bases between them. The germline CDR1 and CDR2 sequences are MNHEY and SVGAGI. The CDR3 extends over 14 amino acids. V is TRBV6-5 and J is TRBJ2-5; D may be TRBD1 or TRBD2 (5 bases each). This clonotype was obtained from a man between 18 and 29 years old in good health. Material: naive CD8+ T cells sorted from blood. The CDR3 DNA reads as TGTGCCAGCAGTTACTTCGGGGCTCAAGAGACCCAGTACTTC. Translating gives CASSYFGAQETQYF.